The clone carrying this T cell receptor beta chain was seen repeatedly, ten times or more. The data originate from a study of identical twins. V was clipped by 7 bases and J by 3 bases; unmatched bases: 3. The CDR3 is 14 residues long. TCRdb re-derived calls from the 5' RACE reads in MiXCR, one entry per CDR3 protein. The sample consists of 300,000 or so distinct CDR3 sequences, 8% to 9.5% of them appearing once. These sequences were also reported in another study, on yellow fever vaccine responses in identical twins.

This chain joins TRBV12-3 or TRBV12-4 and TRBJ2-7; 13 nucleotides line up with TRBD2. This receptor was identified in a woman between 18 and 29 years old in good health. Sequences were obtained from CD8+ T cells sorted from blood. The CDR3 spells CASIGTSGNYEQYF. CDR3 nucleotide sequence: TGTGCCAGCATCGGGACTAGCGGGAACTACGAGCAGTACTTC.